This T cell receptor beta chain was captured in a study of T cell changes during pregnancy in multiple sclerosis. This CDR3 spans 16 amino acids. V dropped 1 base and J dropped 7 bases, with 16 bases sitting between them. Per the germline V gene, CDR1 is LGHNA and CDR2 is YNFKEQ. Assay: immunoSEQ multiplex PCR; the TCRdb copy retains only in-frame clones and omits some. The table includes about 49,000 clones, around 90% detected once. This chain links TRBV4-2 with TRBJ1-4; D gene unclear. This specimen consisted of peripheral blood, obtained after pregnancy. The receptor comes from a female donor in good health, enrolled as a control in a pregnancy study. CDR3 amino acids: CASSQGAREESEKLFF. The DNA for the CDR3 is TGTGCCAGCAGCCAAGGAGCGAGGGAGGAGAGTGAAAAACTGTTTTTT.